This T cell receptor beta chain comes out of a study of cytomegalovirus exposure and HLA in healthy donors (dated by TCRdb to 2016 to 2017). Looking at the study overall: An earlier analysis of approximately 640 of the donors reported 250 to 300 Gb of sequence data and some 100 million unique TCR beta sequences from some 180 million T cells. The study aimed to test whether cataloging public T cell receptors could reveal signatures of past pathogen exposure. A few DR-DQ haplotypes were treated as single units for association and clustering because of strong linkage in the cohort. Genome-wide SNP genotypes for about 65% of the roughly 670 donors were used in a later genetic analysis, which treated that subset as a discovery cohort. Among the approximately 400 genotyped donors, around 81% belonged to the genetic ancestry cluster associated with self-reported Caucasian donors. To study patterns of TCR occurrence, a later analysis re-analyzed previously published TCR beta repertoires from more than 550 donors and added high-resolution HLA genotyping. The later analysis used no new phenotypic data to find candidate immune exposures, relying instead on TCR beta sequences and their occurrence across donors. All discovery cohort repertoires had been generated on a single sequencing platform. To predict cytomegalovirus infection status, the study brought together high-throughput TCR immunosequencing, statistical association of individual TCRs with disease status, and machine learning. The study used immunosequencing to profile the T cell repertoires of several hundred subjects and linked those repertoires to cytomegalovirus serostatus. Alongside the repertoire data, information on donor age, sex, ethnicity and CMV serostatus was compiled. Besides the first cohort of some 670 subjects, a separate validation cohort made up of roughly 120 different subjects was used. Class I and class II HLA loci were covered by the typing at four-digit resolution. The number of donors typed differed by locus, with about 629-630 for A, B, C, DRB1 and DQB1, roughly 550 for DQA1, 600 to 610 for DPA1, and 472 for DPB1. An early release covering over 500 HLA-typed donors comprised about 310 gigabases of sequencing data and roughly 85 million unique TCR sequences. On average, about 240,000 unique TCR beta nucleotide sequences were sequenced per donor among 398 genotyped donors of the cohort, with approximately 18% of those sequences being non-productive. An earlier analysis of approximately 640 of the donors applied high-throughput TCR beta sequencing to assess whether each TCR beta V gene segment acted as functional or pseudogenic.

Notes on this clone: This clone's antigen is unknown. Per-base qualities were not stored, and no clone one base away is much larger.

Library prep was done by the immunoSEQ multiplex PCR assay. For the multiplex PCR, a mixture combining 60 forward primers for TCR Vbeta segments and 13 reverse primers for TCR Jbeta segments was used. The CDR3 region of rearranged TCR beta genes was amplified from genomic DNA with a multiplex PCR assay. On the Illumina HiSeq System, the amplified TCR beta libraries were sequenced as 87-base-pair reads. The authors processed their data as follows. A later analysis tallied approximately 87 million unique TCR beta chains across the approximately 670 repertoires, and about 10 million of those chains were shared by two or more donors. Raw reads were error-corrected and collapsed into unique sequences with a nearest-neighbor algorithm that merged closely related sequences to remove PCR and sequencing errors. V, D and J gene segments were assigned by aligning CDR3 sequences to IMGT reference sequences. For a sequence to be retained, at least a six-nucleotide match to both a V gene segment and a J gene segment was required. A rearrangement counted as productive if the CDR3 had no stop codons and remained in frame with V and J, and every other rearrangement counted as non-productive. Following IMGT convention, CDR3 was defined as the stretch from the second conserved V-encoded cysteine up to the conserved J-encoded phenylalanine. Sequences without an unambiguous match to a single V gene segment were excluded from the earlier analysis of a few hundred of the donors. In an earlier analysis of about 590 of the donors, a V segment was called functional when productive rearrangements were above 56.7%, and segregating when the standard deviation between donors exceeded 5%. A statistical classification framework was developed to diagnose cytomegalovirus status using the catalog of TCR beta chain sequences. V and J gene assignment, in a later analysis, came from comparing TCR nucleotide sequences with IMGT/GENE-DB human TR gene sequences. The TCRdist pipeline was used in a later analysis to assign CDR3 sequences and most-parsimonious VDJ recombination scenarios. A later analysis defined each TCR beta chain by its CDR3 amino acid sequence plus V-gene family, and excluded reads lacking a unique V-gene family. A later analysis removed over 500 highly shared, low-generation-probability nucleotide sequences to deal with suspected cross-contamination and a sequencing artifact. In a later analysis, a clonal expansion index was calculated for each public chain from normalized within-repertoire ranks of inferred template counts. In a later analysis, generation probabilities were computed with a VDJ recombination model fitted to out-of-frame rearrangements, and the resulting probabilities were checked against IGoR. In a later analysis, hypergeometric tests were used to score TCR-TCR, TCR-HLA and TCR-CMV co-occurrence, with a repertoire-size bias correction applied to TCR pairs. To estimate false discovery rates, a later analysis permuted the HLA or CMV assignments 20 times. In a later analysis, co-occurring TCRs were grouped using DBSCAN, with TCRdist sequence similarity added in when clustering inside HLA-allele-positive subsets. Co-occurrence clustering excluded repertoires with fewer than 30,000 or more than 120,000 public chains, plus five with anomalous nucleotide sharing. TCRdb limited this immuneACCESS table to in-frame rearrangements with V and J called. A share of clones is missing; checked studies link under half to unresolved V genes, and the rest is unexplained. The V and J calls and clone size are taken from that table; D and trimming were inferred from the DNA. A total of around 140,000 clones appear in this sample, about 77% of them only once. The leading ten clones occupy 1.1% to 1.5% of the sample.

The cohort was made up of several hundred healthy bone marrow donors. Cohort members were all nominally healthy when sampled, although unrecorded immune exposures were likely present. The donor was CMV seronegative and belonged to the group of 320 or so seronegative cohort members. A peripheral blood sample was collected from each donor, and TCR beta sequencing was performed on peripheral blood mononuclear cells. The Qiagen DNeasy Blood Extraction Kit was used to extract genomic DNA from the blood cell samples. What the study reported, not specific to this receptor: According to a later analysis, most CMV-associated TCR beta chains appeared to be HLA-restricted, and the HLA associations seemed to be driven largely by CMV exposure. HLA typing was unavailable for some donors at each locus, so association tests used only the typed subset. The classifier was reported to diagnose cytomegalovirus status with high specificity and sensitivity in both the original cohort and the validation cohort. The study gave a list of roughly 150 TCR beta chains associated with cytomegalovirus. The authors suggested that the approach could potentially be extended to other disease states and immunological phenotypes. According to a later genetic analysis, donors in an Asian-associated ancestry cluster had fewer N-insertions in productive TCRs than the roughly 670-donor mean. When HLA alleles, especially DR and DQ, strongly co-occurred, TCR associations were difficult to assign to individual alleles. The presence/absence analyses assumed that sequencing depth was roughly uniform across donors, and that assumption may not be true. According to a later analysis, TCR association rates differed among HLA loci, with DRB1 alleles showing the most associated TCRs and HLA-C alleles showing the fewest. A later analysis associated about 17,000 TCR beta sequences with specific HLA alleles at a false discovery rate of 0.05. A further reported finding was that TCR beta sequences accurately predicted the HLA-A and HLA-B alleles for most subjects in the first cohort. In vitro tests confirmed that a few of the cytomegalovirus-associated TCR beta chains recognize cytomegalovirus antigens. A later analysis reported that several top co-occurrence clusters appeared linked to parvovirus B19, influenza, CMV and Epstein-Barr virus. An association between a missense DCLRE1C variant and V-gene and J-gene trimming of TCR beta chains was found in a later genetic analysis and replicated in an independent cohort. Compared with equally common non-associated chains, HLA-associated TCR beta chains in a later analysis were more clonally expanded and had lower generation probabilities. Most TCR sequences were seen in very few donors, while some public TCRs were found in many individuals. Immune exposure information for the cohort was limited to CMV serostatus. In this cohort, only TCR beta chains were sequenced, and detectable features were limited by the absence of alpha or paired-chain data. An earlier analysis of 450 to 750 of the donors showed that most TCR beta V segments appeared in productive rearrangements either about 87% or about 30% of the time, which broadly matched IMGT annotations. Linkage disequilibrium might explain the correlated functional status among segregating V segments, but an unknown experimental factor could not be ruled out. A cluster of highly shared sequence variants was judged likely to represent a technical artifact of the sequencing pipeline. Because counts were too low, about 15 rarely observed V segments, including chromosome 9 orphons, were left out of the earlier analysis of approximately 500 of the donors.

Input material: PBMCs. The clonotype originates from a woman aged 40 to 50 in good health and CMV-seronegative.

The CDR3 is CATYGGGTKSYEQYF. The nucleotides read TGTGCCACCTATGGGGGAGGGACGAAGTCCTACGAGCAGTACTTC. This sequence uses TRBV28 and TRBJ2-7; 7 bases in the junction line up with TRBD2. Compared with germline, V lacks 10 bases and J lacks 1 base; bases without a gene match: 13. The CDR3 covers 15 residues, taking in both the cysteine and the phenylalanine. Just CDR3 DNA is preserved here, 45 bases in frame from base 1. As encoded in the germline V gene, CDR1 is MDHEN while CDR2 is SYDVKM. With the rest looked up from the reference TRBV28 and TRBJ2-7 genes rather than sequenced, the full variable domain is DVKVTQSSRYLVKRTGEKVFLECVQDMDHENMFWYRQDPGLGLRLIYFSYDVKMKEKGDIPEGYSVSREKKERFSLILESASTNQTSMYLCATYGGGTKSYEQYFGPGTRLTVT.